These 25 T cell receptor beta chains came from one sample sequenced in a study of blood T cell repertoires in COVID-19. The protocol was immunoSEQ multiplex PCR, while the TCRdb copy is restricted to in-frame clones and leaves out a portion. The data hold under 300,000 clones, with about 88% observed a single time. The material sequenced was PBMCs or T cells enriched from blood (not recorded which). The receptors derive from a woman aged 45-59 years who had recovered from COVID-19.

This chain links TRBV30 with TRBJ2-6, with TRBD2 matching over 9 bases. The ends lost 2 bases at V and 2 bases at J; junction bases unmatched: 16. Looked up from germline, CDR1 is GTSNPN and CDR2 is SVGIG (reference sequence). The CDR3 is made up of 20 amino acids. CDR3 DNA sequence: TGTGCCTGGAGTATTGAGACTAGCGGCCCGACGCTCCCTGGGGCCAACGTCCTGACTTTC. Translated: CAWSIETSGPTLPGANVLTF.

The rearrangement links TRBV28 to TRBJ1-2; 11 nucleotides line up with TRBD1. CDR3 size: 14 residues. Trimming took 6 bases from V and 7 from J; bases not matched to a gene: 7. The germline V gene encodes CDR1 MDHEN and CDR2 SYDVKM. The CDR3 sequence is CASSSGTGGRGYTF. CDR3 bases: TGTGCCAGCAGCTCCGGGACAGGGGGTCGTGGCTACACCTTC.

The rearrangement uses TRBV5-6 and TRBJ2-7, with 13 bases matching TRBD2. Germline-derived CDR1 and CDR2 are SGHDT and YYEEEE. The V segment lost 4 bases and the J segment 6 bases; nucleotides outside the gene matches: 10. CDR3 length: 16 residues. As DNA, the CDR3 is TGTGCCAGCAGCCTCCGGACTAGCGGGAGACTTTTCGAGCAGTACTTC. Translated: CASSLRTSGRLFEQYF.

This rearrangement joins TRBV2 to TRBJ1-2, with D maybe TRBD1 (5 bases). The CDR3 is 15 amino acids. Germline V gene sequence: CDR1 SNHLY, CDR2 FYNNEI. The V end lost 0 bases, the J end lost 3 bases, and 11 bases lay between the germline ends. In nucleotides, the CDR3 is TGTGCCAGCAGTGAAGCGCTTCAGGGCCACTATGGCTACACCTTC. The encoded protein is CASSEALQGHYGYTF.

The J gene is TRBJ1-2, the V gene TRBV5-1; D may be TRBD1 (6 bases). V lost 4 bases, J lost 2 bases, and 12 bases lay in between. In germline, CDR1 is SGHRS, CDR2 YFSETQ. CDR3 length: 14 amino acids. This CDR3 reads CASSAYTGNYGYTF. The CDR3 nucleotides are TGCGCCAGCAGCGCCTATACAGGGAACTATGGCTACACCTTC.

This clone was detected once. V usage is TRBV11-2 and J usage is TRBJ1-2, with 8 bases that match TRBD1. CDR1 SGHAT and CDR2 FQNNGV come from the germline V gene. Losses at the gene ends were 5 bases for V and 6 bases for J; bases not matched to a gene: 20. The CDR3 contains 18 residues. This CDR3 is CASSPRTGILLGVDGYTF. Here the CDR3 DNA reads TGTGCCAGCAGCCCCCGGACAGGGATCCTCTTGGGAGTGGATGGCTACACCTTC. The full variable domain, completed using reference TRBV11-2 and TRBJ1-2, is EAGVAQSPRYKIIEKRQSVAFWCNPISGHATLYWYQQILGQGPKLLIQFQNNGVVDDSQLPKDRFSAERLKGVDSTLKIQPAKLEDSAVYLCASSPRTGILLGVDGYTFGSGTRLTVV.

Written as DNA, the CDR3 is TGTGCCAGCAACCTCAGGGCCACTGAAGCTTTCTTT. This gives the protein CASNLRATEAFF. The chain carries TRBV6-5 and TRBJ1-1; tentative D call: TRBD1 (5 bases). Germline V gene data show CDR1 as MNHEY and CDR2 as SVGAGI. The CDR3 spans 12 residues. V lost 7 bases and J lost 4, with 10 bases in between.

The V and J genes are TRBV21-1 and TRBJ1-1; the table gives TRBD1 as D, unverified against the DNA. TRBV21-1 is a known pseudogene. The CDR3 consists of 12 residues. Here the CDR3 reads CASPPRGSEAFF. For the CDR3, the DNA is TGTGCCAGCCCCCCAAGGGGAAGTGAAGCTTTCTTT.

This clone was detected only once. This chain uses TRBV11-1 with TRBJ2-2; 11 bases line up with TRBD2. Germline CDR1 reads SGHAT; CDR2 reads FQDESV (reference sequence). The CDR3 is 16 amino acids. J was trimmed by 11 bases and V by 5 bases; bases with no gene match: 13. The CDR3 reads CASSLKKVAGGGELFF. CDR3 sequence (DNA): TGTGCCAGCAGCCTAAAGAAAGTAGCGGGAGGGGGCGAGCTGTTTTTT.

The chain carries TRBV29-1 and TRBJ1-1; possibly TRBD1 for D (6 bases). This CDR3 has 12 amino acids. Germline CDR1 is SQVTM and CDR2 is ANQGSEA. Deletions cut 5 bases from V and 3 bases from J, with 10 bases between. The CDR3 region is CSVQQGYTEAFF. The CDR3 DNA reads as TGCAGCGTTCAACAGGGCTACACTGAAGCTTTCTTT.

This chain joins TRBV21-1 and TRBJ2-4; the tabulated D call, TRBD1, remains unverified against the DNA. TRBV21-1 is a recognized pseudogene. The CDR3 extends over 19 amino acids. This chain's CDR3 is CASSKRRTGKQLAKNIQYF. The CDR3 coding sequence is TGTGCCAGCAGCAAACGACGGACAGGCAAACAACTAGCCAAAAACATTCAGTACTTC.

This clone showed up just once. The chain couples TRBV5-5 to TRBJ2-2; D perhaps matches TRBD2 (6 bases). V was trimmed by 1 base and J by 7 bases, leaving 11 bases between them. CDR3 length equals 14 residues. Germline V gene data show CDR1 as SGHKS and CDR2 as YYEKEE (reference sequence). The CDR3, as DNA: TGTGCCAGCAGCTTGCCGGGAGTGAACGGGGAGCTGTTTTTT. Its translation is CASSLPGVNGELFF.

The chain couples TRBV29-1 to TRBJ2-1, with D hard to call. CDR1 and CDR2 (germline): SQVTM, ANQGSEA. Trimming stripped 7 bases from V and 3 bases from J, with 10 bases between. The CDR3 totals 12 residues. CDR3 in amino acids: CSGAGSYNEQFF. The CDR3 region has the DNA TGCAGCGGGGCTGGCAGCTACAATGAGCAGTTCTTC.

This clone was counted a single time. The rearrangement uses TRBV19 and TRBJ1-5, with D perhaps matching TRBD1 (5 bases). V was pared by 5 bases and J by 5 bases, with 19 bases between. The length of the CDR3 is 16 residues. Germline assignment: CDR1 LNHDA and CDR2 SQIVND (reference sequence). CDR3 DNA sequence: TGTGCCAGTAGTGAGATGGGGCGATCAGAGGATCAGCCCCAGCATTTT. Translating gives CASSEMGRSEDQPQHF.

The chain combines TRBV6-5 with TRBJ2-7; 12 bases fit TRBD2. The CDR3 covers 14 residues. From germline, CDR1 is MNHEY and CDR2 SVGAGI. Trimming took 5 bases from V and 5 from J; bases not matched to a gene: 4. Here the CDR3 DNA reads TGTGCCAGCAGTCGACTAGCGGGAGAACACGAGCAGTACTTC. This encodes CASSRLAGEHEQYF.

The CDR3 DNA sequence: TGTGCCAGCAGTCTAGGGACTAGCGGGAGGGGTGAGCAGTTCTTC. Its translation is CASSLGTSGRGEQFF. The V call is TRBV27, the J call TRBJ2-1; TRBD2 agrees at 16 bases. Germline CDR1 is MNHEY and CDR2 is SMNVEV (reference sequence). V lost 5 bases to trimming and J lost 9 bases; unmatched junction nucleotides: 4. The CDR3 runs to 15 residues.

The chain has TRBV28 and TRBJ1-1; D remains unclear. Trimming shortened V by 4 bases and J by 1 base, and 16 bases separated the two germline ends. Germline V gene data show CDR1 as MDHEN and CDR2 as SYDVKM. The CDR3 runs 16 residues. CDR3 residues: CASSSDSPLGNTEAFF. For the CDR3, the DNA is TGTGCCAGCAGTTCGGACTCCCCCCTGGGGAACACTGAAGCTTTCTTT.

This clone has a single count. The chain couples TRBV29-1 to TRBJ2-7; 10 bases line up with TRBD2. With 3 bases clipped from V and 2 bases from J, the junction kept 7 bases outside the gene matches. The V gene's germline CDR1 is SQVTM and CDR2 ANQGSEA. The CDR3 runs to 15 residues. The CDR3 is CSVDPGTSETYEQYF. Written as DNA, the CDR3 is TGCAGCGTTGATCCGGGGACTAGCGAGACCTACGAGCAGTACTTC.

This clone came up once. As DNA, the CDR3 is TGCGCCAGCAGTGAGAATAGGGGACTAGCGGGAAACACAGATACGCAGTATTTT. Residues: CASSENRGLAGNTDTQYF. The chain couples TRBV10-1 to TRBJ2-3; 13 bases map to TRBD2. This CDR3 comprises 18 residues. The J segment lost 2 bases and the V segment lost 2 bases, leaving 7 bases of the junction unmatched. Germline V lookup: CDR1 WNHNN, CDR2 SYGVQD (reference sequence).

The chain has TRBV12-3 or TRBV12-4 and TRBJ2-7, with TRBD2 matching 8 bases. The CDR3 spans 13 residues. J was trimmed by 7 bases and V by 3 bases; bases with no gene match: 5. The CDR3 bases are TGTGCCAGCAGTTTCCAAGCGGGAGAGGAGCAGTACTTC. Amino acid sequence: CASSFQAGEEQYF.

This chain links TRBV27 with TRBJ2-2; D uncertain. The CDR3 contains 13 residues. V lost 7 bases and J 5 bases, leaving 11 bases between the germline ends. Germline V CDR1 and CDR2: MNHEY, SMNVEV (reference sequence). CDR3 residues: CASKIQATGELFF. CDR3 DNA sequence: TGTGCCAGCAAAATCCAGGCGACCGGGGAGCTGTTTTTT.

This sequence joins TRBV28 and TRBJ2-1; 11 nucleotides match TRBD2. Germline trimming cut 6 bases from V and 7 bases from J; bases unmatched to any gene: 14. The CDR3 totals 17 residues. Germline V lookup: CDR1 MDHEN, CDR2 SYDVKM. The CDR3 sequence: CASRLTSGTSGFNEQFF. CDR3 sequence (DNA): TGTGCCAGCAGACTGACCTCCGGGACTAGCGGATTTAATGAGCAGTTCTTC. The full variable domain, with the rest looked up from reference TRBV28 and TRBJ2-1, is DVKVTQSSRYLVKRTGEKVFLECVQDMDHENMFWYRQDPGLGLRLIYFSYDVKMKEKGDIPEGYSVSREKKERFSLILESASTNQTSMYLCASRLTSGTSGFNEQFFGPGTRLTVL.

The rearrangement joins TRBV28 to TRBJ1-4; TRBD1 aligns across 7 bases. The CDR3 loop spans 15 amino acids. V trimming: 8 bases; J trimming: 5 bases; junction bases outside the gene matches: 11. Germline V gene data show CDR1 as MDHEN and CDR2 as SYDVKM. CDR3 sequence (DNA): TGTGCCAGCCGTCCCAGACAGGGCTGGAATGAAAAACTGTTTTTT. Amino acids: CASRPRQGWNEKLFF.

The rearrangement links TRBV24-1 to TRBJ1-1; 10 bases map to TRBD1. V gave up 6 bases and J gave up 3 bases; unmatched junction bases: 15. The CDR3 has 18 amino acids. In germline, CDR1 is KGHDR, CDR2 SFDVKD. The CDR3 region is CATSPRTGTGDRDTEAFF. In nucleotides, the CDR3 is TGTGCCACCAGTCCCAGAACCGGGACAGGGGACAGGGACACTGAAGCTTTCTTT.

This rearrangement joins TRBV5-6 to TRBJ1-2, with 9 bases identical to TRBD1. Germline V gene sequence: CDR1 SGHDT, CDR2 YYEEEE. Losses at the gene ends were 4 bases for V and 5 bases for J; bases not matched to a gene: 3. The CDR3 spans 13 residues. CDR3 protein: CASSLDRGYGYTF. The CDR3 region has the DNA TGTGCCAGCAGCCTGGACAGGGGTTATGGCTACACCTTC. The complete variable domain, with remaining parts taken from reference TRBV5-6 and TRBJ1-2, reads DAGVTQSPTHLIKTRGQQVTLRCSPKSGHDTVSWYQQALGQGPQFIFQYYEEEERQRGNFPDRFSGHQFPNYSSELNVNALLLGDSALYLCASSLDRGYGYTFGSGTRLTVV.